This T cell receptor (beta chain) was observed in a study of blood T cell repertoires in COVID-19. Study in general: Both acute and convalescent COVID-19 samples were obtained from the United States, Italy and Spain.

Trimming cost V 6 bases and J 2 bases; bases outside gene matches: 7. This CDR3 has 13 residues. Germline CDR1 reads SQVTM; CDR2 reads ANQGSEA. Data came from immunoSEQ multiplex PCR; TCRdb stores just in-frame clones and leaves some out. Found here are hundreds of thousands of clones, 88% of them singletons; the top ten hold roughly 6.6%. The sequenced sample was peripheral blood. The gene calls are TRBV29-1 and TRBJ2-7, with 7 bases that match TRBD1. This receptor was obtained from a woman aged 70-85 years with COVID-19, enrolled during active disease. In DNA, the CDR3 is TGCAGCGTCGTGACAGGGTTAACCTACGAGCAGTACTTC. This translates into CSVVTGLTYEQYF.